This TCR beta chain was sequenced in a study of T cells in Graves' hyperthyroidism and ophthalmopathy (dated by TCRdb to the late 2010s). A note on the overall study: A discovery cohort of about a hundred patients, about 40 with Graves' ophthalmopathy and approximately 60 with stable Graves' hyperthyroidism, was used to find distinguishing TCR V-J signatures. The paper describes TCR Vbeta CDR3 sequencing of 140 or so peripheral blood samples, made up of 43 ophthalmopathy patients, some 80 hyperthyroidism patients and 17 progressor patients. The 100 discovery patients were randomly split 7:3 into training and test sets. After blood sampling, hyperthyroidism patients were treated with methimazole at a starting dose of 30 mg daily, and ophthalmopathy patients were treated with high-dose intravenous methylprednisolone. In roughly six Graves' hyperthyroidism patients, the study also compared T-cell repertoires from thyroid tissue with T-cell repertoires from blood. Prospective prediction of ophthalmopathy was tested in an independent validation cohort consisting of roughly 19 hyperthyroidism patients and approximately 16 patients who later progressed to ophthalmopathy. The study at large found these results: Most expanded thyroid clonotypes (frequency above 0.001) were also detected in blood, a finding suggesting that blood repertoires may reflect thyroid immune responses. A 13 V-J signature model separated ophthalmopathy from stable hyperthyroidism, with approximately 87% sensitivity and about 81% specificity in cross-validation and 80%/75% in testing. In validation, the model predicted progression to ophthalmopathy a median of roughly 6.5 months before onset, with approximately 71% sensitivity and more than 72% specificity. Sample size was not statistically predetermined, and blinding of investigators to group allocation was not performed.

This clonotype was observed a few times. Its antigen is unknown. Per-base quality was not reported, and no clone a single base away is much larger than it. A patient counted as having stable Graves' hyperthyroidism if no progression to ophthalmopathy occurred over 18 months of follow-up. Hyperthyroidism patients were newly diagnosed, had a disease duration of under 2 months, and were aged 18 to 65 years. Any patient with an uncontrolled infection, another autoimmune disease, pregnancy or lactation was excluded. Diagnoses relied on clinical symptoms, serum thyroxine and TRAb, thyroid ultrasound and orbital computed tomography. Total RNA was extracted using Trizol reagent, and RNA quality was assessed on an Agilent 2100 Bioanalyzer. Amplification of TCR beta CDR3 regions was carried out from RNA transcripts. For the first round of RT-PCR on the TCR CDR3, the HTBI primer set was used together with the Qiagen OneStep RT-PCR kit. Libraries were constructed in a second round of multiplex PCR, after which size selection and purification were performed. Sequencing of the libraries was done on an Illumina HiSeq2000 using paired-end 100 bp reads. As for the authors' bioinformatics: SOAPnuke was used to process the raw data, removing reads that contained adapters or uncalled bases, had a mean Phred below 15, or lacked an exact match to the constant primer or identifier. COPE v1.2.5 was used to merge the high-quality paired reads, and each unique nucleotide sequence was defined as a clonotype. Clonotypes were aligned to IMGT TRBV, TRBD and TRBJ reference segments using MiTCR v1.1. Only V-J combinations with frequency above 0.0001, covering about 99% of repertoires, were analysed. The TCS score was defined as F50 (clonal expansion) divided by E x V (chaos), with BLOSUM62-based TCRdist calculated between CDR3 peptides within each V-J. Welch's t-statistics and random forest reduced 450 to 600 V-J features to 13, which were used in a naive Bayes classifier (R e1071). The Morisita-Horn index was used to measure how similar the thyroid and blood repertoires were. TCRdb ran its own pipeline on the public reads, namely fastp trimming at Q25 and MiXCR clone calling, and kept in-frame beta chains. CDR3 protein sequences are deduplicated, and each keeps its most common genes and DNA. The V and J calls, along with clone size, are taken from TCRdb and not from the paper's own processing. The sample yields around 580,000 distinct CDR3 sequences; just over 45% were counted once. The ten top clones hold about 8.3% of the sample.

V loses 7 bases of germline sequence and J loses 1 base, and the interval between the two ends is 16 bases. There are 15 amino acids in the CDR3, from cysteine to phenylalanine inclusive. Solely the CDR3 DNA is kept, with 45 bases framed from the first base. In the germline V gene (reference sequence), CDR1 corresponds to SEHNR and CDR2 to FQNEAQ. Recombination linked TRBV7-9 to TRBJ1-1; TRBD1 is possibly the D segment (5 matching bases). Sequencing was done on a sample of peripheral blood or thyroid tissue (not recorded which). This receptor was taken from a woman under 30 with Graves' hyperthyroidism. CDR3 loop: CASMPPGRTNTEAFF. The nucleotide sequence reads TGTGCCAGCATGCCCCCGGGACGGACGAACACTGAAGCTTTCTTT.